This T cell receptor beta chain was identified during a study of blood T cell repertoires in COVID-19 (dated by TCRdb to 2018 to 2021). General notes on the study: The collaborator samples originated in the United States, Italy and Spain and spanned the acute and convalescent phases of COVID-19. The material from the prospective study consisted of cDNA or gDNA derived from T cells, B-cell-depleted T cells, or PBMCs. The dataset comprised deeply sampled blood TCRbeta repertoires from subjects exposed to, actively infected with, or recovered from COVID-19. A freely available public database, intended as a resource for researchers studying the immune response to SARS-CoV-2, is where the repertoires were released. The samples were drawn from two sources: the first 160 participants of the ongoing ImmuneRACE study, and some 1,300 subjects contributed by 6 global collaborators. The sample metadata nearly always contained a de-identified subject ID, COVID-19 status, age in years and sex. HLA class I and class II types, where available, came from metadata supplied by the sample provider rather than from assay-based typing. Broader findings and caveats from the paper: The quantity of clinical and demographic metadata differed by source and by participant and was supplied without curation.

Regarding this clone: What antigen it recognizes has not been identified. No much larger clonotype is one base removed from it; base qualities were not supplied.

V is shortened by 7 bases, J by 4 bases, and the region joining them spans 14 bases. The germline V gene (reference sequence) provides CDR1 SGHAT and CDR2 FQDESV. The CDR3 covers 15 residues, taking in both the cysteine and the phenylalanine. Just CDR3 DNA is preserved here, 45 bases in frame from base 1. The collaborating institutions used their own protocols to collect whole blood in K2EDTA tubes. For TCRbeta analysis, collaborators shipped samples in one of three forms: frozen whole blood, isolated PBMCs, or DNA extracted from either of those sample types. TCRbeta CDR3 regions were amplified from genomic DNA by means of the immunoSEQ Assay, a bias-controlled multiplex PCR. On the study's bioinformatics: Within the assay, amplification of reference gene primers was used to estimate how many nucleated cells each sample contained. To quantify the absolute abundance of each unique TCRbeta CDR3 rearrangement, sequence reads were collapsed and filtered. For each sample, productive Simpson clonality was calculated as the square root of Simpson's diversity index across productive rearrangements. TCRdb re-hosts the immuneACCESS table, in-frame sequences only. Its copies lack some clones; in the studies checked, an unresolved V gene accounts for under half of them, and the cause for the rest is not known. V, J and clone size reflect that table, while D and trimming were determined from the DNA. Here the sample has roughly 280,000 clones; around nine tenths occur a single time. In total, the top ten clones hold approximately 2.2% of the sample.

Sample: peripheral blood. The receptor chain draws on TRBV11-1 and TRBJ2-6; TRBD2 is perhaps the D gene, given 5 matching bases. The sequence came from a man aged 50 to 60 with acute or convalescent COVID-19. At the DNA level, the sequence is TGTGCCAGCACCTCAGTGGAGGCAGGGGCCAACGTCCTGACTTTC. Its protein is CASTSVEAGANVLTF.